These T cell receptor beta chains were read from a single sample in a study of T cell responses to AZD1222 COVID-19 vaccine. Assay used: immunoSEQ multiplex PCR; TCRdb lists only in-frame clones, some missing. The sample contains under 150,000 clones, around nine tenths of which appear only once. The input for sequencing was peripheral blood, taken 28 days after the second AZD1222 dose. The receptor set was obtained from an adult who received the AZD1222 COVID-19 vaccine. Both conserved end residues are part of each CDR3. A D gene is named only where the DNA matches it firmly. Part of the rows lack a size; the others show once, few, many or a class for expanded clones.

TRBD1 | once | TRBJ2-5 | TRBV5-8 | CASSRGTVVQETQYF | TGTGCCAGCAGCCGAGGGACAGTAGTACAAGAGACCCAGTACTTC
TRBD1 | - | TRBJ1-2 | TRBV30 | CVFRGRGDYGYTF | TGTGTCTTCCGGGGCAGGGGGGACTATGGCTACACCTTC
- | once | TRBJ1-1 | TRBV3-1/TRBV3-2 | CASSLTGKNTEAFF | TGTGCCAGCAGCCTTACAGGAAAGAACACTGAAGCTTTCTTT
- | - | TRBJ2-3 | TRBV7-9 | CASSSQGSTDTQYF | TGTGCCAGCAGCTCGCAGGGGAGCACAGATACGCAGTATTTT
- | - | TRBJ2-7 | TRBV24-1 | CATSRDPFYEQYF | TGTGCCACCAGTAGGGATCCTTTCTACGAGCAGTACTTC
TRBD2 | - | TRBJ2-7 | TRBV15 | CATSRGLGTSGTYEQYF | TGTGCCACCAGCAGGGGACTCGGGACTAGCGGGACTTACGAGCAGTACTTC
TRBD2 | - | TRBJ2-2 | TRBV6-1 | CASSVRSGSRTGELFF | TGTGCCAGCAGTGTCCGAAGCGGGAGCCGGACCGGGGAGCTGTTTTTT
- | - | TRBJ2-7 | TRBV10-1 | CASSSYLRLPRQYEQYF | TGCGCCAGTAGCTCCTACCTTCGACTACCACGCCAGTACGAGCAGTACTTC
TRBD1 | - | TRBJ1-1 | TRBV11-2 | CASRQDRGSTEAFF | TGTGCCAGCAGACAAGACAGGGGCTCCACTGAAGCTTTCTTT
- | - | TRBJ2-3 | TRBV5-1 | CASSTRQEDTQYF | TGCGCCAGCAGCACAAGACAGGAAGATACGCAGTATTTT
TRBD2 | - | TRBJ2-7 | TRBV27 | CASSPYLAGGPYEQYF | TGTGCCAGCAGTCCCTACCTAGCGGGAGGCCCCTACGAGCAGTACTTC
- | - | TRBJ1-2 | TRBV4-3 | CASSQETASYGYTF | TGCGCCAGCAGCCAAGAAACAGCGTCGTATGGCTACACCTTC
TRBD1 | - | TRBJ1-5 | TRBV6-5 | CANMKGTVSNQPQHF | TGTGCCAACATGAAGGGGACAGTTAGCAATCAGCCCCAGCATTTT
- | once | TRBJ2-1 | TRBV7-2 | CASSLGAANEQFF | TGTGCCAGCAGCTTAGGGGCGGCCAATGAGCAGTTCTTC
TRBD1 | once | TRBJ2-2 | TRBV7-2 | CASSLVRATGDPGELFF | TGTGCCAGCAGCTTAGTTAGGGCGACAGGGGATCCCGGGGAGCTGTTTTTT
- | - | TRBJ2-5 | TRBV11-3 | CASSWGQIETQYF | TGTGCCAGCAGCTGGGGACAAATAGAGACCCAGTACTTC
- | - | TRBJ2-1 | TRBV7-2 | CASSPGTPARGYNEQFF | TGTGCCAGCAGCCCCGGGACCCCCGCGAGGGGGTACAATGAGCAGTTCTTC
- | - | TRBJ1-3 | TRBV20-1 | CSARSRNTIYF | TGCAGTGCTAGATCTCGAAACACCATATATTTT